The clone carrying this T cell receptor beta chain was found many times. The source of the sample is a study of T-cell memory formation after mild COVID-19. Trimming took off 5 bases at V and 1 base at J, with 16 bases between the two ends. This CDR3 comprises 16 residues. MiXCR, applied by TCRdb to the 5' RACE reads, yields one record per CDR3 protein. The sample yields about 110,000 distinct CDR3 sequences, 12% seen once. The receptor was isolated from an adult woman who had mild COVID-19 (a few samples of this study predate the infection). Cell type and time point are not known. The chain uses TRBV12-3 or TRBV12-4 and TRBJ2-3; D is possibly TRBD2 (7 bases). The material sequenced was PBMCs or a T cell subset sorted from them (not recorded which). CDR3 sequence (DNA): TGTGCCAGCAGTGAAAAGGGGGGGCGGGGCACAGATACGCAGTATTTT. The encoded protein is CASSEKGGRGTDTQYF.